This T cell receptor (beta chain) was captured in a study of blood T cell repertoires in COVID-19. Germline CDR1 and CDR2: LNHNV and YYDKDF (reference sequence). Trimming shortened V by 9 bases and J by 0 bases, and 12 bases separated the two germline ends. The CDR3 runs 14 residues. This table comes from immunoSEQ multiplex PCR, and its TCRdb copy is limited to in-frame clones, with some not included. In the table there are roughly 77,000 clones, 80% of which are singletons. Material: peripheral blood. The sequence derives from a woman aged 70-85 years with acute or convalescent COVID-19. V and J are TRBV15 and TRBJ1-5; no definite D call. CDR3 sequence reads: CATAVGYSNQPQHF. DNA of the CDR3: TGTGCCACAGCGGTCGGGTATAGCAATCAGCCCCAGCATTTT.